This T cell receptor beta chain was recorded in a study of metastatic and nonmetastatic thyroid tumors. Overall study context: The study looked at repertoires side by side in blood and in tumor or nodule tissue from malignant and benign thyroid patients. Overall study results and limits: Patients with malignant thyroid tumors reportedly had significantly higher TCR beta diversity than those with benign nodules, in blood and tumor.

Each patient came to thyroid surgery without any prior treatment (of any kind). In the original workflow: The study built a papillary thyroid cancer distant-metastasis classifier from CDR3 differences across clinicopathological groups. TCRdb re-analyzed the PCR reads using MiXCR. It is TCRdb's table, rather than the study itself, that gives the V and J calls and clone size. The table includes approximately 44,000 clones, 20% to 30% detected once. This clone has at least ten counts. Its target is not known. The germline V and J ends were trimmed by 8 bases and 0 bases, with 11 bases remaining between them. This CDR3 contains 13 residues. CDR1 and CDR2 (germline): DFQATT, SNEGSKA (reference sequence).

The chain joins TRBV20-1 to TRBJ1-3; the D is unclear. This clonotype was sampled from a female donor with papillary thyroid cancer or a benign thyroid nodule (not recorded which). Some clones in this sample may be carry-over from other donors' samples. The sample consisted of tumor tissue. CDR3 in amino acids: CSLTPGSGNTIYF. CDR3 nucleotide sequence: TGCAGTCTAACACCGGGCTCTGGAAACACCATATATTTT.